These T cell receptor beta chains were read from a single sample in a study of T cell responses to AZD1222 COVID-19 vaccine. Clones were sequenced by immunoSEQ multiplex PCR, and TCRdb holds only the in-frame ones, with some missing. The repertoire holds 130,000 to 150,000 clones, with approximately 91% as singletons. The sample here was peripheral blood, taken 28 days after the second dose of the MenACWY control vaccine. The source is an adult who received the MenACWY meningococcal vaccine as a control. Each CDR3 is given with its conserved first and last residue. A D gene is named only where the DNA matches it firmly. A row's size may be missing; if present it is once, few, many or a size class.

cdr3_nt cdr3_aa j_call v_call d_call clone_size
TGTGCCAGCAGTTACCCGGCAGGTCCTTATGGCTACACCTTC CASSYPAGPYGYTF TRBJ1-2 TRBV6-2/TRBV6-3 - -
TGTGCCAGCAGCGCGGGGTGGGTAGCGGGAGACTACGAGCAGTACTTC CASSAGWVAGDYEQYF TRBJ2-7 TRBV9 TRBD2 -
TGTGCCACCAGTGATTCATCCGGGACAGCCTATGAAAAACTGTTTTTT CATSDSSGTAYEKLFF TRBJ1-4 TRBV24-1 TRBD1 -
TGTGCCAGCAGCTCCTTCCATGGAGACACTGAAGCTTTCTTT CASSSFHGDTEAFF TRBJ1-1 TRBV7-8 - -
TGTGCCAGCAGTCGGGAAGCTAACTATGGCTACACCTTC CASSREANYGYTF TRBJ1-2 TRBV12-3/TRBV12-4 - -
TGTGCCAGCAGCCAAGTGTGGGCTAGCGGGCGGGATGAGCAGTTCTTC CASSQVWASGRDEQFF TRBJ2-1 TRBV3-1/TRBV3-2 TRBD2 -
TGTGCCAGCAGCATGGGACAGCCCGACGAGCAGTACTTC CASSMGQPDEQYF TRBJ2-7 TRBV5-6 TRBD1 once
TGTGCCAGCGGACAGGGGGCTAACGAGCAGTACTTC CASGQGANEQYF TRBJ2-7 TRBV2 TRBD1 -
TGCGCCAGCAGCCCTCACTTGGGTTATGCAACTAATGAAAAACTGTTTTTT CASSPHLGYATNEKLFF TRBJ1-4 TRBV4-1 - -
TGTGCCAGCAACCCTGGTAGGGCCCGGAATGAGCAGTTCTTC CASNPGRARNEQFF TRBJ2-1 TRBV28 - -
TGTGCCACCAGTGATGGGATCTCAGCTTTCTTT CATSDGISAFF TRBJ1-1 TRBV24-1 - -
TGTGCCAGCAGTTACCTCGGGCTGGGCGAAAAACTGTTTTTT CASSYLGLGEKLFF TRBJ1-4 TRBV28 - -
TGTGCTAGCAGCTCCTCAGGGGGCCGGAATGAAAAACTGTTTTTT CASSSSGGRNEKLFF TRBJ1-4 TRBV7-7 TRBD1 -
TGTGCCAGCAGCTTGGACCTTGGTATGGGGTCCCACGAGCAGTACTTC CASSLDLGMGSHEQYF TRBJ2-7 TRBV5-5 - -
TGTGCCAGCAGCCGCGGGAGGGCCCGAACCGGGGAGCTGTTTTTT CASSRGRARTGELFF TRBJ2-2 TRBV5-4 TRBD2 few
TGTGCCAGTAGTATTGGGACAGGGGCCTCCTATGGCTACACCTTC CASSIGTGASYGYTF TRBJ1-2 TRBV19 TRBD1 -
TGCGCCAGCAGCTTTGCTAGCGGGGCCTACGAGCAGTACTTC CASSFASGAYEQYF TRBJ2-7 TRBV5-1 TRBD2 -
- CATSDVPVGATEGYTF TRBJ1-2 TRBV24-1 - -
TGTGCCAGCAGCCCTAACCTTCTAGCGGGTGGGACCGGGGAGCTGTTTTTT CASSPNLLAGGTGELFF TRBJ2-2 TRBV5-4 TRBD2 -
TGTGCCAGCAGGCAGGGGGGGATGAACACTGAAGCTTTCTTT CASRQGGMNTEAFF TRBJ1-1 TRBV9 TRBD1 -
TGTGCGATCAGGGCGGGAGATAATTCACCCCTCCACTTT CAIRAGDNSPLHF TRBJ1-6 TRBV10-3 - -
TGTGCCAGCAGCCCGAAGGGGCCAGATACGCAGTATTTT CASSPKGPDTQYF TRBJ2-3 TRBV7-9 - -
TGTGCCAGCAGCCAAGGAACATCAGATACGCAGTATTTT CASSQGTSDTQYF TRBJ2-3 TRBV3-1/TRBV3-2 - -
TGTGCCAGCAGCTCCCAGACAGCCAACTATGGCTACACCTTC CASSSQTANYGYTF TRBJ1-2 TRBV7-2 - -
TGTGCCAGCAGCCCTTCCGGGACCGCGAACACTGAAGCTTTCTTT CASSPSGTANTEAFF TRBJ1-1 TRBV7-2 - few
TGTGCCAGCAGCTTACGGGACCGTGATTCACCCCTCCACTTT CASSLRDRDSPLHF TRBJ1-6 TRBV7-2 - -
TGTGCCAGCAGCCACGAGGGACGGACCTACGAGCAGTACTTC CASSHEGRTYEQYF TRBJ2-7 TRBV7-9 - -
TGTGCCAGCAGCGGGGGACAGGACCTTTGGGATGGCTACACCTTC CASSGGQDLWDGYTF TRBJ1-2 TRBV9 TRBD1 -
TGTGCCAGTAGTACCGGGACAGCCTACAATGAGCAGTTCTTC CASSTGTAYNEQFF TRBJ2-1 TRBV19 TRBD1 once
TGCGCCAGCAGCGTGGGACAGGGGAATCGCGAGCAGTACTTC CASSVGQGNREQYF TRBJ2-7 TRBV5-1 TRBD1 -
TGTGCCAGCAGTAAGGCAGCGCCGGACACTGAAGCTTTCTTT CASSKAAPDTEAFF TRBJ1-1 TRBV9 - -
TGCAGCGTTGAAGAGGGGGGCATTCAGTACTTC CSVEEGGIQYF TRBJ2-4 TRBV29-1 - few
TGTGCCAGCCGACCCGTGGACAGTGCTTATTCACCCCTCCACTTT CASRPVDSAYSPLHF TRBJ1-6 TRBV27 - few
TGTGCCAGCAGCTTAGGCGGGGCAACCGCCTACGAGCAGTACTTC CASSLGGATAYEQYF TRBJ2-7 TRBV7-2 - -
TGCGCCAGCAGCCAAAATCTAGCGGGGGCCATCTACGAGCAGTACTTC CASSQNLAGAIYEQYF TRBJ2-7 TRBV4-3 TRBD2 -
TGTGCCAGCAGCTCACGACAGGGGGCGAGGCCCGGGGAGCTGTTTTTT CASSSRQGARPGELFF TRBJ2-2 TRBV11-2 TRBD1 -
TGCGCCAGCAGCTTAACATCCGCTCCGGATACGCAGTATTTT CASSLTSAPDTQYF TRBJ2-3 TRBV5-1 - once
TGTGCCAGCAGCTTAGTTAGGGTGCTCGAGACCCAGTACTTC CASSLVRVLETQYF TRBJ2-5 TRBV7-8 - -
TGTGCCAGCAGTGAGACAGGGTACTATGGCTACACCTTC CASSETGYYGYTF TRBJ1-2 TRBV6-1 TRBD1 once
TGTGCCAGCAGGTCTACAGGATCTGGGGCCAACGTCCTGACTTTC CASRSTGSGANVLTF TRBJ2-6 TRBV27 - -
TGTGCCAGCAGCTTAGTGGTACCAGGGCGGGGGGACACTGAAGCTTTCTTT CASSLVVPGRGDTEAFF TRBJ1-1 TRBV7-6 - -
TGTGCCAGCAATCTAGCGGGGAGCGATACGCAGTATTTT CASNLAGSDTQYF TRBJ2-3 TRBV6-5 TRBD2 -
TGTGCCAGCAGCTCCAATCTAGGGGGTTTAGCCAAAAACATTCAGTACTTC CASSSNLGGLAKNIQYF TRBJ2-4 TRBV5-4 - -
TGTGCCAGCAGCTTAATGAGCCAGGGACCTGGAAACACCATATATTTT CASSLMSQGPGNTIYF TRBJ1-3 TRBV7-3 - -
TGTGCCAGCAGCCGACAGGGGCCCCGCTCTGGAAACACCATATATTTT CASSRQGPRSGNTIYF TRBJ1-3 TRBV6-2/TRBV6-3 TRBD1 -
TGTGCCAGCAGCCAAGGCTGGTATGGCTACACCTTC CASSQGWYGYTF TRBJ1-2 TRBV3-1/TRBV3-2 - -
TGTGCCAGCAGCTTAGTAGCGGGACCCTACAATGAGCAGTTCTTC CASSLVAGPYNEQFF TRBJ2-1 TRBV7-2 TRBD2 -
TGTGCCAGCAGCCCTTGGACCGGGAATGAGCAGTTCTTC CASSPWTGNEQFF TRBJ2-1 TRBV3-1/TRBV3-2 - -